One sample yielded the 18 T cell receptor beta chains listed below, sequenced in a study of blood T cell repertoires in COVID-19. TCRdb's copy holds only in-frame clones and misses some; the assay was immunoSEQ multiplex PCR. This sample has about 230,000 clones, with 70% to 90% found just once. The material sequenced was peripheral blood. All receptors come from a man aged 40-50 years with acute or convalescent COVID-19.

J is TRBJ1-3 and V is TRBV4-1, with 7 bases matching TRBD1. Germline V CDR1 and CDR2: MGHRA, YSYEKL. V shed 0 bases, J shed 0 bases, and the junction held 5 bases outside the gene matches. The CDR3 extends over 17 amino acids. The CDR3 DNA is TGCGCCAGCAGCCAAGAGGAGGACAGGAGCTCTGGAAACACCATATATTTT. Translation: CASSQEEDRSSGNTIYF.

The rearrangement links TRBV14 to TRBJ2-7; a weak D match, TRBD1 (5 bases). This CDR3 region has 15 residues. The V end lost 1 base, the J end lost 2 bases, and 12 bases lay between the germline ends. Germline V gene data show CDR1 as SGHDN and CDR2 as FVKESK. CDR3 amino acids: CASSQGGWGTYEQYF. In DNA, the CDR3 is TGTGCCAGCAGCCAAGGTGGGTGGGGCACCTACGAGCAGTACTTC.

The chain is built from TRBV28 and TRBJ2-7; a possible D gene is TRBD2 (5 bases). Germline assignment: CDR1 MDHEN and CDR2 SYDVKM. Trimming shortened V by 6 bases and J by 2 bases, and 17 bases separated the two germline ends. CDR3 length: 15 amino acids. DNA of the CDR3: TGTGCCAGCAGATCGTCGGACGGGAATCCCTACGAGCAGTACTTC. It is translated as CASRSSDGNPYEQYF.

The gene calls are TRBV2 and TRBJ1-2; D may be TRBD1 (6 bases). The germline gives CDR1 SNHLY, CDR2 FYNNEI. Trimming removed 4 bases at V and 2 bases at J, with 14 bases between. This CDR3 has 15 amino acids. The CDR3 nucleotides read TGTGCCAGCAGTGGAGAAGCAGGGGCAAACTATGGCTACACCTTC. It translates to CASSGEAGANYGYTF.

The chain uses TRBV5-1 and TRBJ1-2, with 7 bases matching TRBD1. V trimming: 4 bases; J trimming: 8 bases; junction bases outside the gene matches: 17. The CDR3 sequence is 16 residues long. Germline CDR1 is SGHRS and CDR2 is YFSETQ. CDR3 sequence reads: CASSPLGGGVPFGYTF. The CDR3 nucleotides read TGCGCCAGCAGCCCCCTAGGAGGGGGCGTCCCCTTCGGCTACACCTTC.

This rearrangement joins TRBV25-1 to TRBJ1-1; D gene unclear. Between the trimmed V and J ends, which lost 6 bases and 4 bases, there was a span of 6 bases. Germline lookup yields CDR1 MGHDK and CDR2 SYGVNS. The CDR3 extends over 11 amino acids. CDR3 amino acids: CASSRFTEAFF. CDR3 bases: TGTGCCAGCAGCCGGTTCACTGAAGCTTTCTTT.

The V and J genes are TRBV7-3 and TRBJ2-3; TRBD1 might be the D (6 bases). Germline CDR1 SGHTA, CDR2 FQGTGA. The V and J ends lost 2 bases and 5 bases respectively, with 14 bases between them. The CDR3 consists of 15 residues. CDR3 nucleotides: TGTGCCAGCAGCTTAGAGGGGGTGGGTGGAGATACGCAGTATTTT. It is translated as CASSLEGVGGDTQYF.

This chain connects TRBV10-1 to TRBJ2-1, with a possible D match to TRBD2 (6 bases). This CDR3 has 15 residues. Germline V gene data show CDR1 as WNHNN and CDR2 as SYGVQD (reference sequence). Deletions cut 5 bases from V and 9 bases from J, with 20 bases between. The CDR3 bases are TGCGCCAGCAGTATAAAGCGGGCGGCCGAAGGTGAGCAGTTCTTC. It encodes CASSIKRAAEGEQFF.

The V gene is TRBV9, the J gene TRBJ2-6, with D perhaps TRBD1 (6 bases). There are 18 residues in the CDR3. Germline lookup yields CDR1 SGDLS and CDR2 YYNGEE. V lost 1 base, J lost 4 bases, and 18 bases lay in between. The CDR3 reads CASSVRPGDEKGANVLTF. The CDR3 DNA reads as TGTGCCAGCAGCGTACGTCCAGGGGATGAGAAAGGGGCCAACGTCCTGACTTTC.

The genes are TRBV28 and TRBJ1-2, with D unresolved. Germline V gives CDR1 MDHEN, CDR2 SYDVKM. V gave up 3 bases and J gave up 4 bases, with 9 bases separating them. This CDR3 is 13 amino acids long. As DNA, the CDR3 is TGTGCCAGCAGTTTCTCCAGGTCCTATGGCTACACCTTC. It yields the protein CASSFSRSYGYTF.

This clone was observed once. The V gene is TRBV19, the J gene TRBJ2-5; 7 positions agree with TRBD1. CDR1 is LNHDA and CDR2 is SQIVND in the germline V gene (reference sequence). The CDR3 length is 13 residues. The V and J ends lost 5 bases and 2 bases, in that order; junction bases with no gene match: 2. The CDR3 region has the DNA TGTGCCAGTAGTGGGGACAGACAAGAGACCCAGTACTTC. Protein: CASSGDRQETQYF.

The V and J genes are TRBV15 and TRBJ1-4, with unresolved D. This CDR3 has 16 residues. Germline V gene lookup returns CDR1 LNHNV and CDR2 YYDKDF (reference sequence). With 5 bases removed from V and 4 bases from J, the gap between germline ends came to 17 bases. The CDR3 nucleotides are TGTGCCACCAGCCCCCAGAGGAGTCAGATTAATGAAAAACTGTTTTTT. It yields the protein CATSPQRSQINEKLFF.

The CDR3 reads CASSPLGGDTDTQYF. The DNA of the CDR3 is TGTGCCAGCAGCCCCCTCGGGGGGGACACAGATACGCAGTATTTT. The rearrangement links TRBV4-2 to TRBJ2-3; 8 positions agree with TRBD2. Germline CDR1 is LGHNA and CDR2 is YNFKEQ. The length of the CDR3 is 15 residues. V shed 4 bases, J shed 2 bases, and the junction held 5 bases outside the gene matches.

The chain uses TRBV9 and TRBJ1-2; 11 nucleotides match TRBD1. Losses at the gene ends were 3 bases for V and 6 bases for J; bases not matched to a gene: 10. CDR3 length: 16 amino acids. Germline lookup yields CDR1 SGDLS and CDR2 YYNGEE. DNA for the CDR3: TGTGCCAGCAGCGCCTGGACAGGGGGCATAGGAGATGGCTACACCTTC. It codes for CASSAWTGGIGDGYTF.

This clone was counted once. This chain joins TRBV18 and TRBJ2-3; D possibly corresponds to TRBD2 (5 bases). The length of the CDR3 is 16 residues. Germline V gives CDR1 KGHSH, CDR2 LQKENI. Between the trimmed V and J ends, which lost 3 bases and 0 bases, there was a span of 13 bases. CDR3 in DNA: TGTGCCAGCTCACCTGCAGGAGCGGTCAGCACAGATACGCAGTATTTT. It is translated as CASSPAGAVSTDTQYF.

The chain uses TRBV27 and TRBJ1-6; TRBD1 is a possible D gene (6 bases). Trimming left V 5 bases short and J 9 bases short, with 17 bases between. The germline V gene encodes CDR1 MNHEY and CDR2 SMNVEV (reference sequence). This CDR3 has 15 amino acids. The CDR3 sequence: CASSTPGGEGSPLHF. CDR3 nucleotide sequence: TGTGCCAGCAGTACCCCGGGGGGCGAAGGTTCACCCCTCCACTTT.

The rearrangement links TRBV6-5 to TRBJ1-2, with 9 bases identical to TRBD1. The CDR3 covers 13 residues. J lost 4 bases, V lost 6 bases, and 3 bases had no gene match. Per the germline V gene, CDR1 is MNHEY and CDR2 is SVGAGI. The CDR3: CASRSDRGYGYTF. CDR3 DNA: TGTGCCAGCAGATCGGACAGGGGCTATGGCTACACCTTC.

The J gene is TRBJ1-4, the V gene TRBV28; D is ambiguous. V was pared by 5 bases and J by 0 bases, with 19 bases between. Germline V CDR1 and CDR2: MDHEN, SYDVKM. The CDR3 has 18 residues. In DNA, the CDR3 is TGTGCCAGCAGTACAATTCTAGAAGAATGGGCAACTAATGAAAAACTGTTTTTT. It codes for CASSTILEEWATNEKLFF.